The TCR beta chain under discussion was sequenced for a study of blood T cell repertoires in COVID-19. Across the study: T cells, B-cell-depleted T cells, or PBMCs provided the cDNA or gDNA that served as material.

TCRdb keeps only in-frame clones here, not all; method: immunoSEQ multiplex PCR. The sample shows a few hundred thousand clones, 70% to 90% of them seen only once. The CDR3 runs 14 residues. With 2 bases removed from V and 8 bases from J, the gap between germline ends came to 13 bases. Germline values: CDR1 SGHAT, CDR2 FQDESV (reference sequence). The specimen sequenced was PBMCs or T cells enriched from blood (not recorded which). The TCR sequence derives from a woman between 18 and 29 years old who had recovered from COVID-19. V usage is TRBV11-1 and J usage is TRBJ2-4, with a weak D call TRBD2 (7 bases). CDR3 protein: CASSLSGAGDIQYF. CDR3 DNA: TGTGCCAGCAGCTTATCGGGGGCGGGGGACATTCAGTACTTC.